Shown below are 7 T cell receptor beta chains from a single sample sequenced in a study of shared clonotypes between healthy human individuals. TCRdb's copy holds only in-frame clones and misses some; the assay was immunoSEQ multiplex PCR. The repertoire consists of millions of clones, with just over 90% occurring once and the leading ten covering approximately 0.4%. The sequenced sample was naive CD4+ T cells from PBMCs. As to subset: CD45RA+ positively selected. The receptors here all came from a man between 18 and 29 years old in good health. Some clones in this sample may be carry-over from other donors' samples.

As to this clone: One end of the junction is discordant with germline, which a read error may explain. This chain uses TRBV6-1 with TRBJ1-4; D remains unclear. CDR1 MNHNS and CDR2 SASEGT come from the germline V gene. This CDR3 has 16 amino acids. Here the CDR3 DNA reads TGTGCCAGCAGTGAAACTCACGGGATTTCTAAGGAAAAACTGTTTTTT. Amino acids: CASSETHGISKEKLFF.

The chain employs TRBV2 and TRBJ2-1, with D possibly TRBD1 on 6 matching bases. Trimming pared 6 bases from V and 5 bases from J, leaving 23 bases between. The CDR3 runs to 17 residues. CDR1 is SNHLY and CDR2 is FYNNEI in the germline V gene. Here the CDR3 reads CASSATGWDTGNNEQFF. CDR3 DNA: TGTGCCAGCAGCGCGACGGGGTGGGACACCGGGAACAATGAGCAGTTCTTC.

The CDR3 protein is CATSTRGGLVFLEQYF. The CDR3, as DNA: TGTGCCACCAGCACCCGGGGGGGACTAGTGTTCCTCGAGCAGTACTTC. The chain carries TRBV15 and TRBJ2-7; TRBD2 aligns across 8 bases. J was trimmed by 6 bases and V by 4 bases; bases with no gene match: 14. Looked up from germline, CDR1 is LNHNV and CDR2 is YYDKDF (reference sequence). This CDR3 has 16 amino acids. The full variable domain, its missing parts supplied by reference TRBV15 and TRBJ2-7, is DAMVIQNPRYQVTQFGKPVTLSCSQTLNHNVMYWYQQKSSQAPKLLFHYYDKDFNNEADTPDNFQSRRPNTSFCFLDIRSPGLGDTAMYLCATSTRGGLVFLEQYFGPGTRLTVT.

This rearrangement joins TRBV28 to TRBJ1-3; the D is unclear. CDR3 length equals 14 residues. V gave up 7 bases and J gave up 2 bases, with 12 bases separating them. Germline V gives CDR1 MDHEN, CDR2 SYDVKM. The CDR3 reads CASNPKGAGNTIYF. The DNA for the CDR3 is TGTGCCAGCAACCCAAAGGGAGCTGGAAACACCATATATTTT.

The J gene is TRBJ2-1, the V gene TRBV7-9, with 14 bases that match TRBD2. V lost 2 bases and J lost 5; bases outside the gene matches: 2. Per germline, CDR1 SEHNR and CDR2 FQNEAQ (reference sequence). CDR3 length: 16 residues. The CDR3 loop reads CASSLRLAGGDNEQFF. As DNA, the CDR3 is TGTGCCAGCAGCTTAAGACTAGCGGGAGGGGACAATGAGCAGTTCTTC.

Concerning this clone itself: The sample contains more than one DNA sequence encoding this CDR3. The CDR3 spells CASSVVGGRSTDTQYF. CDR3 nucleotides: TGTGCCAGCAGCGTAGTGGGGGGGCGAAGCACAGATACGCAGTATTTT. The J gene is TRBJ2-3, the V gene TRBV9, with D maybe TRBD2 (7 bases). V was cut by 0 bases and J by 0 bases, with 11 bases left in between. Germline lookup yields CDR1 SGDLS and CDR2 YYNGEE. The CDR3 runs 16 residues.

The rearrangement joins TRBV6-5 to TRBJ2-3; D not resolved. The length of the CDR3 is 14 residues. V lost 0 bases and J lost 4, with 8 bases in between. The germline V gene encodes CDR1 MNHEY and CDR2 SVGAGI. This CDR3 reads CASSYSRSADTQYF. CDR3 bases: TGTGCCAGCAGTTACTCGAGAAGTGCAGATACGCAGTATTTT.